A single sample is the source of the 10 T cell receptor beta chains below, sequenced in a study of beta chain features in type 1 diabetes. Study conclusions and caveats: All four CD4+ subsets of Type 1 diabetes patients contained TCRB CDR3s that were moderately but significantly shorter.

All of the isolated RNA was reverse transcribed, so expressed TCRB transcripts were sequenced. Measured with immunoSEQ multiplex PCR; TCRdb has only the in-frame clones, and not every one. The sample records 150,000 to 200,000 clones, 8% to 9.5% being singletons. Antigens for these TCRs are unknown. Sequencing used central memory CD4+ T cells from blood. Source of these receptors: a woman aged 18-35 years with type 1 diabetes.

This clone was counted a few times. The rearrangement joins TRBV7-4 to TRBJ2-1; D perhaps matches TRBD1 (5 bases). This CDR3 spans 13 amino acids. CDR1 and CDR2 (germline): SGHVT, SQSDAQ. V was shortened by 7 bases and J by 8 bases, with 15 bases between the two germline ends. This CDR3 is CASNKNQGHEQFF. CDR3 nucleotides: TGTGCCAGCAACAAAAACCAGGGCCATGAGCAGTTCTTC.

Only a few counts were recorded for this clone. This chain uses TRBV4-2 with TRBJ2-3, with D maybe TRBD2 (6 bases). V was clipped by 4 bases and J by 4 bases, with 6 bases between them. The CDR3 consists of 12 residues. Per germline, CDR1 LGHNA and CDR2 YNFKEQ. The CDR3 DNA follows: TGTGCCAGCAGCCCTAGCGCAGATACGCAGTATTTT. Encoded protein: CASSPSADTQYF.

This clone was detected a few times. At the DNA level, this CDR3 is encoded by other sequences in the same sample as well. The chain couples TRBV18 to TRBJ2-7, with 9 bases that match TRBD1. Germline assignment: CDR1 KGHSH and CDR2 LQKENI. The CDR3 runs to 14 residues. The V segment lost 2 bases and the J segment 4 bases; nucleotides outside the gene matches: 3. The CDR3 reads CASSPGQGRYEQYF. CDR3 nucleotide sequence: TGTGCCAGCTCACCAGGACAGGGGAGATACGAGCAGTACTTC.

This clone was seen a handful of times. V gene TRBV5-1 combines with J gene TRBJ2-5, with 9 bases that match TRBD1. The V segment lost 2 bases and the J segment 5 bases; nucleotides outside the gene matches: 4. The CDR3 covers 14 residues. CDR1 is SGHRS and CDR2 is YFSETQ in the germline V gene. CDR3 loop: CASSFGQGRETQYF. Written as DNA, the CDR3 is TGCGCCAGCAGCTTTGGACAGGGGCGGGAGACCCAGTACTTC.

In its sample, this clone was seen a few times. CDR3 nucleotide sequence: TGTGCCAGCAGCCCTCAGGCCATGGGAAACACCATATATTTT. Translated: CASSPQAMGNTIYF. The chain is built from TRBV11-2 and TRBJ1-3; D not resolved. The V end lost 5 bases, the J end lost 4 bases, and 12 bases lay between the germline ends. The CDR3 runs 14 residues. CDR1 and CDR2 from the germline V gene are SGHAT and FQNNGV. Full variable domain (outside the CDR3, taken from reference TRBV11-2 and TRBJ1-3): EAGVAQSPRYKIIEKRQSVAFWCNPISGHATLYWYQQILGQGPKLLIQFQNNGVVDDSQLPKDRFSAERLKGVDSTLKIQPAKLEDSAVYLCASSPQAMGNTIYFGEGSWLTVV.

The chain couples TRBV6-6 to TRBJ2-3; possible D gene TRBD1, 6 bases. Germline V gene sequence: CDR1 MNHNY, CDR2 SVGAGI (reference sequence). Deletions cut 6 bases from V and 8 bases from J, with 18 bases between. The CDR3 has 14 amino acids. CDR3 nucleotide sequence: TGTGCCAGCAGCAGCGACAGGTCTCGTAGTACGCAGTATTTT. Its protein is CASSSDRSRSTQYF.

The table lists this clone with many counts. The V call is TRBV14, the J call TRBJ1-1; D remains ambiguous. V lost 4 bases and J lost 1, with 7 bases in between. The germline gives CDR1 SGHDN, CDR2 FVKESK. The length of the CDR3 is 13 residues. The CDR3, as DNA: TGTGCCAGCAGCCCCCGTCGGAACACTGAAGCTTTCTTT. Translation gives CASSPRRNTEAFF.

The chain has TRBV5-1 and TRBJ2-3, with 7 bases identical to TRBD1. The CDR3 contains 14 residues. The germline CDR1 and CDR2 sequences are SGHRS and YFSETQ. Trimming at V came to 5 bases and at J to 3 bases, leaving 6 bases not matched to a gene. The CDR3: CASSTGTATDTQYF. The CDR3 DNA is TGCGCCAGCAGTACCGGGACAGCAACAGATACGCAGTATTTT.

This clone was picked up a small number of times. J is TRBJ2-3 and V is TRBV19; 14 nucleotides agree with TRBD2. The length of the CDR3 is 16 residues. With V trimmed by 8 bases and J by 6 bases, 10 bases remained unmatched. Per germline, CDR1 LNHDA and CDR2 SQIVND (reference sequence). This chain's CDR3 is CASSSGTSGSWDTQYF. The CDR3 nucleotides read TGTGCCAGTTCCTCCGGGACTAGCGGGAGTTGGGATACGCAGTATTTT.

The rearrangement joins TRBV9 to TRBJ2-1; possibly TRBD2 for D (5 bases). The CDR3 is made up of 16 amino acids. Trimming cost V 0 bases and J 6 bases, with 16 bases left between them. Germline assignment: CDR1 SGDLS and CDR2 YYNGEE. The CDR3 DNA reads as TGTGCCAGCAGCGTAGGCCCCGACACTAGGTCCAATGAGCAGTTCTTC. It is translated as CASSVGPDTRSNEQFF.